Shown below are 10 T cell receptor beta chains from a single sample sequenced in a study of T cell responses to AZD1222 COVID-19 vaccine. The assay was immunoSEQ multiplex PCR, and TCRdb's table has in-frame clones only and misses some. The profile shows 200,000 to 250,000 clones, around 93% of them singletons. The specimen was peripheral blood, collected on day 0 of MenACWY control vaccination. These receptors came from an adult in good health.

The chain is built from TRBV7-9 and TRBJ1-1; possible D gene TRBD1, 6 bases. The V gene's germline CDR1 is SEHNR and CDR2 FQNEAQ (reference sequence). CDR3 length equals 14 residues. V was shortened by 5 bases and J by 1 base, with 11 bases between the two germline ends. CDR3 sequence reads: CASSLTGGNTEAFF. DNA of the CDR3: TGTGCCAGCAGCCTGACAGGCGGGAACACTGAAGCTTTCTTT.

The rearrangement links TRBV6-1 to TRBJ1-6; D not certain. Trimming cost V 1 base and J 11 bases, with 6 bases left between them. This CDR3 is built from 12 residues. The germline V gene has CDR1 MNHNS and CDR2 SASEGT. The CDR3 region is CASSEVGTPLHF. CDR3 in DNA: TGTGCCAGCAGTGAAGTAGGGACACCCCTCCACTTT.

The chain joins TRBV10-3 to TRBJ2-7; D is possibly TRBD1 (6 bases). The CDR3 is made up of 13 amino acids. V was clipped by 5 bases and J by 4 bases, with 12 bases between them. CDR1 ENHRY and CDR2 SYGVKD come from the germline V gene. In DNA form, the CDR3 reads TGTGCCATCAGTAACCGGACAGTTTACGAGCAGTACTTC. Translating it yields CAISNRTVYEQYF.

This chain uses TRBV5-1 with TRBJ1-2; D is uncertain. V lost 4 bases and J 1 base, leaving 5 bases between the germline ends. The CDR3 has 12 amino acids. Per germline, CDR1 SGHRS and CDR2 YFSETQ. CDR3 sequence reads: CASSESNYGYTF. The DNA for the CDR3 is TGCGCCAGCAGCGAAAGTAACTATGGCTACACCTTC. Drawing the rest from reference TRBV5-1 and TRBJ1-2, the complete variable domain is KAGVTQTPRYLIKTRGQQVTLSCSPISGHRSVSWYQQTPGQGLQFLFEYFSETQRNKGNFPGRFSGRQFSNSRSEMNVSTLELGDSALYLCASSESNYGYTFGSGTRLTVV.

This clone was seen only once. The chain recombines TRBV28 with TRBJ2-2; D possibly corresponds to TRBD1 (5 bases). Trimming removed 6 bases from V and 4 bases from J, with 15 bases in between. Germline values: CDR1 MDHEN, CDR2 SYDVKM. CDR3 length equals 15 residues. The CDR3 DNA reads TGTGCCAGCAGCCCAAGGACATTCGGCACCGGGGAGCTGTTTTTT. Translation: CASSPRTFGTGELFF.

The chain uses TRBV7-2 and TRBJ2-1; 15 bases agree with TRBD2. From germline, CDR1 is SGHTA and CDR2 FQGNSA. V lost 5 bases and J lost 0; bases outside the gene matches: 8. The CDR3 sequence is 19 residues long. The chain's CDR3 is CASSAPGTSGGSSYNEQFF. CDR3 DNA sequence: TGTGCCAGCAGCGCGCCCGGGACTAGCGGGGGGAGCTCCTACAATGAGCAGTTCTTC.

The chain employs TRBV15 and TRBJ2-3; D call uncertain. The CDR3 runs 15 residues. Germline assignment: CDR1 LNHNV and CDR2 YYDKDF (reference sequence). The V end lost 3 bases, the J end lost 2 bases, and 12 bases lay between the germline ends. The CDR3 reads CATSRSQIPTDTQYF. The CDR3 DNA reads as TGTGCCACCAGCAGGAGTCAGATCCCCACAGATACGCAGTATTTT.

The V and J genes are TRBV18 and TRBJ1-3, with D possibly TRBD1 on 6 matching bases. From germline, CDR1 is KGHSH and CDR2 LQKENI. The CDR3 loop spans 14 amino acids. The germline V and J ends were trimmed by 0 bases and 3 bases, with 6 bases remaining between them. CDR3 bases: TGTGCCAGCTCACCACCGACAGGTGGAAACACCATATATTTT. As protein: CASSPPTGGNTIYF.

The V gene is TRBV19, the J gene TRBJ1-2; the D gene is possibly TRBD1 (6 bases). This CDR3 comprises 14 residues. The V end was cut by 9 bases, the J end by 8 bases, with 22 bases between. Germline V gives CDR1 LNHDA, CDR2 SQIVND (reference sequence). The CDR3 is CASRIAAGATGYTF. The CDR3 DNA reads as TGTGCCAGCCGAATTGCGGCAGGGGCAACCGGCTACACCTTC.

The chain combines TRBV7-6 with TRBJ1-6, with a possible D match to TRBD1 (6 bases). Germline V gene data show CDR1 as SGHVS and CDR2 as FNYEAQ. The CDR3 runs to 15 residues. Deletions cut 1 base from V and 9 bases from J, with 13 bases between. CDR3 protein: CASSLEGQGTSPLHF. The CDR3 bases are TGTGCCAGCAGCTTAGAAGGTCAGGGGACTTCACCCCTCCACTTT.